These T cell receptor beta chains were read from a single sample in a study of T cells in Graves' hyperthyroidism and ophthalmopathy. TCRdb recomputed calls from the multiplex PCR reads with MiXCR, one row per CDR3 protein. The top ten clones hold about 45% of a sample with around 200,000 distinct CDR3 sequences, 15% to 20% of them seen once. The specimen sequenced was blood. The receptors here all came from a man aged 40-49 years with Graves' hyperthyroidism. Each CDR3 is given with its conserved first and last residue. D genes are given only for firm matches. Size tells how often a clone was seen (once, few, many) or the class of an expanded clone, and some rows leave it out.

>medium-sized|TRBJ2-7|TRBV6-1|NA
CPPREEMEQYF
TGTCCCCCCAGGGAAGAAATGGAGCAGTACTTC
>NA|TRBJ2-2|TRBV18|NA
CASSPVPKTTNTGELFF
TGTGCCAGCTCACCAGTTCCCAAGACAACGAACACCGGGGAGCTGTTTTTT
>NA|TRBJ2-1|TRBV5-4|TRBD2
CASSRGPGGRGNNEQFF
TGTGCCAGCAGCCGCGGGCCGGGGGGACGGGGTAACAATGAGCAGTTCTTC
>many|TRBJ1-1|TRBV2|NA
CASSEYTLGTEAFF
TGTGCCAGCAGTGAATATACCCTCGGGACTGAAGCTTTCTTT
>few|TRBJ1-1|TRBV28|TRBD1
CASSQPGQGYTEAFF
TGTGCCAGCAGTCAGCCCGGACAGGGGTACACTGAAGCTTTCTTT
>NA|TRBJ2-1|TRBV5-1|TRBD2
CASSLGAGGHNEQFF
TGCGCCAGCAGCTTAGGGGCGGGGGGCCACAATGAGCAGTTCTTC
>many|TRBJ2-3|TRBV5-1|NA
CASGDGASTDTQYF
TGCGCCAGCGGGGACGGGGCCAGCACAGATACGCAGTATTTT
>many|TRBJ1-1|TRBV10-3|NA
CAISGGPLTEAFF
TGTGCCATCAGTGGGGGACCGTTGACTGAAGCTTTCTTT
>many|TRBJ2-3|TRBV20-1|TRBD2
CSARGWRTSGELLNTDTQYF
TGCAGTGCTAGGGGATGGAGGACTAGCGGGGAGCTGCTCAACACAGATACGCAGTATTTT
>many|TRBJ2-6|TRBV6-5|NA
CASSYSNAGSAGANVLTF
TGTGCCAGCAGTTACTCGAACGCAGGGAGCGCTGGGGCCAACGTCCTGACTTTC
>many|TRBJ1-6|TRBV20-1|NA
CSAQSPDGGNSPLHF
TGCAGTGCTCAGAGCCCGGACGGTGGTAATTCACCCCTCCACTTT
>many|TRBJ1-5|TRBV28|TRBD1
CASSDRGNNQPQHF
TGTGCCAGCAGCGACAGGGGAAATAATCAGCCCCAGCATTTT
>NA|TRBJ2-5|TRBV6-1|NA
CASSDMWGQETQYF
TGTGCCAGCAGTGATATGTGGGGGCAAGAGACCCAGTACTTC
>many|TRBJ1-3|TRBV3-1|NA
CASSQRTDWVGNTIYF
TGTGCCAGCAGCCAGAGGACAGACTGGGTTGGAAACACCATATATTTT
>many|TRBJ2-1|TRBV11-3|NA
CASSLRDGGNKQFF
TGTGCCAGCAGCTTAAGGGACGGCGGCAATAAGCAGTTCTTC
>many|TRBJ1-4|TRBV5-1|TRBD1
CASRLGQGFEKLFF
TGCGCCAGCAGGCTCGGACAGGGGTTCGAAAAACTGTTTTTT
>NA|TRBJ2-5|TRBV6-5|TRBD2
CASSYETSGETQYF
TGTGCCAGCAGTTACGAGACTAGCGGGGAGACCCAGTACTTC
>many|TRBJ1-1|TRBV12-3/TRBV12-4|NA
CASSQTTVNTEAFF
TGTGCCAGCAGCCAAACGACGGTGAACACTGAAGCTTTCTTT
>few|TRBJ1-3|TRBV12-3/TRBV12-4|NA
CASSLPRTGLSGNTIYF
TGTGCCAGCAGTTTACCGAGAACAGGGCTGTCTGGAAACACCATATATTTT
>many|TRBJ1-6|TRBV20-1|TRBD1
CSARDFRQGDSPLHF
TGCAGTGCTAGAGATTTTCGACAGGGGGACTCACCCCTCCACTTT
>many|TRBJ2-7|TRBV7-3|TRBD2
CASSLLAGGSYEQYF
TGTGCCAGCAGCCTACTAGCGGGGGGATCCTACGAGCAGTACTTC
>many|TRBJ2-3|TRBV28|NA
CASSLTPGRADTQYF
TGTGCCAGCAGTTTAACGCCAGGTCGGGCAGATACGCAGTATTTT
>many|TRBJ1-2|TRBV2|NA
CASRLKGGWHYGYTF
TGTGCCAGCAGACTAAAGGGAGGTTGGCACTATGGCTACACCTTC
>many|TRBJ2-3|TRBV3-1|NA
CASSQDGADTQYF
TGTGCCAGCAGCCAAGATGGGGCAGATACGCAGTATTTT
>few|TRBJ1-2|TRBV6-1|NA
CASIFTGRSGYTF
TGTGCCAGCATCTTTACCGGACGGAGTGGCTACACCTTC
>many|TRBJ2-3|TRBV7-2|NA
CASSLSRTDTQYF
TGTGCCAGCAGCTTATCCCGCACAGATACGCAGTATTTT
>many|TRBJ1-2|TRBV7-2|TRBD1
CASSSGQGVYGYTF
TGTGCCAGCAGCTCGGGACAGGGGGTATATGGCTACACCTTC
>few|TRBJ2-7|TRBV4-2|NA
CASSQVVQTRGVGEQYF
TGTGCCAGCAGCCAAGTCGTCCAGACTAGGGGCGTTGGGGAGCAGTACTTC
>NA|TRBJ1-2|TRBV24-1|TRBD1
CATSDSRTGGIYGYTF
TGTGCCACCAGTGATTCCCGGACAGGGGGTATTTACGGCTACACCTTC
>NA|TRBJ1-4|TRBV4-1|NA
CASSPRANEKLFF
TGCGCCAGCTCCCCAAGGGCTAATGAAAAACTGTTTTTT
>NA|TRBJ2-3|TRBV7-2|NA
CASSNRQSTDTQYF
TGTGCCAGCAGCAATCGACAGAGCACAGATACGCAGTATTTT
>many|TRBJ2-1|TRBV20-1|NA
CSASGGTNTYNEQFF
TGCAGTGCTAGCGGGGGCACCAATACCTACAATGAGCAGTTCTTC
>many|TRBJ1-1|TRBV2|TRBD1
CARWDRGRIMAEAFF
TGTGCCAGGTGGGACAGGGGTAGAATTATGGCTGAAGCTTTCTTT
>NA|TRBJ2-5|TRBV5-1|NA
CASSLAGEVTQYF
TGCGCCAGCAGCTTGGCAGGGGAGGTCACCCAGTACTTC
>NA|TRBJ1-2|TRBV20-1|NA
CSAREAGRTTLGYTF
TGCAGTGCTAGAGAGGCCGGACGGACAACTTTGGGCTACACCTTC
>NA|TRBJ1-6|TRBV2|TRBD1
CASSEGDRSLHF
TGTGCCAGCAGTGAAGGGGACAGGAGCCTCCACTTT
>many|TRBJ2-7|TRBV13|TRBD1
CASSARTGGSYEQYF
TGTGCCAGCAGCGCCCGGACAGGGGGCTCCTACGAGCAGTACTTC
>many|TRBJ2-3|TRBV30|NA
CAWSSGAGDTQYF
TGTGCCTGGAGTTCAGGGGCCGGGGATACGCAGTATTTT
>many|TRBJ2-3|TRBV20-1|TRBD2
CSARRGLAGADTQYF
TGCAGTGCTAGAAGGGGACTAGCGGGAGCAGATACGCAGTATTTT
>few|TRBJ2-5|TRBV15|NA
CATSRGGRTQETQYF
TGTGCCACCAGCAGAGGGGGACGGACCCAAGAGACCCAGTACTTC
>many|TRBJ2-3|TRBV10-3|NA
CAINAGIAVTDTQYF
TGTGCCATCAACGCGGGGATCGCAGTCACAGATACGCAGTATTTT
>many|TRBJ1-6|TRBV2|TRBD1
CASISIGTAYNSPLHF
TGTGCCAGCATAAGTATCGGGACAGCCTATAATTCACCCCTCCACTTT
>many|TRBJ1-2|TRBV13|TRBD1
CASSRRQGDYGYTF
TGTGCCAGCAGCCGGAGACAGGGGGACTATGGCTACACCTTC
>many|TRBJ2-7|TRBV5-1|NA
CASSLVGPGYEQYF
TGCGCCAGCAGCTTGGTAGGTCCGGGATACGAGCAGTACTTC
>few|TRBJ2-2|TRBV7-9|TRBD1
CASRLDRDGTGELFF
TGTGCCAGCAGGCTGGACAGGGACGGCACCGGGGAGCTGTTTTTT
>NA|TRBJ2-7|TRBV10-3|TRBD2
CASSYEAGDRGDEQYF
TGTGCCAGCAGTTACGAAGCGGGAGATCGCGGAGACGAGCAGTACTTC
>many|TRBJ1-6|TRBV12-3/TRBV12-4|NA
CASSLRWEGRMTPLHF
TGTGCCAGCAGTTTAAGGTGGGAGGGAAGGATGACACCCCTCCACTTT
>NA|TRBJ1-6|TRBV7-9|TRBD1
CASSSDRASPYNSPLHF
TGTGCCAGCAGCTCGGACAGGGCGAGCCCCTATAATTCACCCCTCCACTTT
>many|TRBJ1-5|TRBV6-1|NA
CASTTHRNQPQHF
TGTGCCAGCACCACCCATCGGAATCAGCCCCAGCATTTT
>few|TRBJ2-7|TRBV6-1|TRBD2
CASTEGGYEQYF
TGTGCCAGCACTGAGGGAGGGTACGAGCAGTACTTC
>NA|TRBJ2-3|TRBV20-1|NA
CSARDPGRTGTDTQYF
TGCAGTGCTAGAGACCCGGGGCGAACTGGCACAGATACGCAGTATTTT